What follows describes a single T cell receptor beta chain. No antigen is known for it. Reverse transcribing all isolated RNA meant expressed TCRB transcripts were sequenced. Measured with immunoSEQ multiplex PCR; TCRdb has only the in-frame clones, and not every one. The table has roughly 340,000 clones, 10% to 15% seen once. The record originates from a study of beta chain features in type 1 diabetes. Study outcomes and limitations: Reduced insertions and increased deletions marked VDJ junctions in type 1 diabetes patients. Across all four CD4+ subsets, people with type 1 diabetes showed modestly shorter TCRB CDR3s.

Naive, central memory, regulatory and stem cell-like memory cells within the CD4+ compartment were sorted using CD45RO/CCR7/CD25/CD127/CD95/CD27. The CDR3 is 14 residues long. Trimming cost V 3 bases and J 2 bases; bases outside gene matches: 3. Germline assignment: CDR1 MDHEN and CDR2 SYDVKM. This TCR came from a woman aged 18 to 35 with type 1 diabetes. The source material was naive CD4+ T cells from blood. This chain joins TRBV28 and TRBJ2-7; 8 bases agree with TRBD1. In DNA, the CDR3 is TGTGCCAGCAGTTTGGGGACAGGAACCTACGAGCAGTACTTC. It yields the protein CASSLGTGTYEQYF.